This TCR beta chain was recovered during a study of CD8+ T cells in alopecia areata. Study in general: Oral tofacitinib (5 to 10 mg twice daily) was administered to treated patients. Study-level results: Scalp sample data also include resident alphabeta T cells from normal skin. Scalp and blood samples kept many expanded lesional clones throughout tofacitinib.

Germline V gives CDR1 SQVTM, CDR2 ANQGSEA. V shed 1 base and J shed 3 bases, with 24 bases lying between them. This CDR3 comprises 18 residues. As the sequencing template, cDNA was produced by extracting RNA and reverse transcribing it. Profiled with immunoSEQ multiplex PCR; TCRdb holds only in-frame clones, not every one. The sample yields 150,000 to 200,000 clones, around 64% seen once. Treatment defined: oral pan-JAK inhibitor, 5-10 mg twice daily. Lesional scalp tissue (obtained by punch biopsy) and peripheral blood were collected from alopecia areata patients. This clone showed up just a few times. The antigen remains undetermined.

The chain joins TRBV29-1 to TRBJ2-5; possibly TRBD2 for D (5 bases). This specimen consisted of CD4+ T cells sorted from blood, obtained at roughly week 49, from a patient treated with tofacitinib. The source of this sequence is a human donor with alopecia areata. The CDR3 coding sequence is TGCAGCGTTGAAGTCGTCGGGTCAGTGGACTCCAAGGAAGAGACCCAGTACTTC. Translation gives CSVEVVGSVDSKEETQYF.